The T cell receptor beta chain under discussion was sequenced for a study of beta chain features in type 1 diabetes. Study results and limitations: These data did not resolve whether HLA type affects TCRB rearrangement.

The CDR3 covers 13 residues. Deletions cut 3 bases from V and 0 bases from J, with 6 bases between. Germline V gene data show CDR1 as SQVTM and CDR2 as ANQGSEA. CD4+ cells of the naive, central memory, regulatory and stem cell-like memory types were sorted via CD45RO/CCR7/CD25/CD127/CD95/CD27. A remark on this clone: The antigen is unknown.

Investigators reverse transcribed all isolated RNA, so they sequenced expressed TCRB transcripts. TCRdb's table, derived via immunoSEQ multiplex PCR, lists solely in-frame clones and lacks some. The table lists roughly 240,000 clones, approximately 70% of them singletons. This sequence joins TRBV29-1 and TRBJ1-3, with D unresolved. Sequencing was performed on naive CD4+ T cells from blood. The TCR was taken from a man younger than 40 in good health. CDR3 coding DNA: TGCAGCGTTGAGTTGAGCTCTGGAAACACCATATATTTT. Amino acid sequence: CSVELSSGNTIYF.